A selection of T cell receptor beta chains follows, all from one sample in a study of blood T cell repertoires in COVID-19. Profiled with immunoSEQ multiplex PCR; TCRdb holds only in-frame clones, not every one. The data contain about 330,000 clones, roughly nine tenths of them singletons. Sequenced material: PBMCs or T cells enriched from blood (not recorded which). Receptor source: a woman aged 30 to 39 who had recovered from COVID-19. Both conserved end residues are part of each CDR3. Fields, in order: J gene, clone size, D gene, V gene, CDR3 DNA, CDR3 protein. The D gene is left open where the match is weak. Clone size appears in some rows only: once, few, many, or a class for an expanded clone.

TRBJ1-3	once	TRBD1	TRBV9	TGTGCCAGCAGCTTTCACGACCGGGACAGGGTGAGAAACACCATATATTTT	CASSFHDRDRVRNTIYF
TRBJ2-2	few	NA	TRBV21-1	TGTGCCCGAAGACCGGAGTCCGGGGAGCTGTTTTTT	CARRPESGELFF
TRBJ1-2	NA	TRBD1	TRBV4-1	TGCGCCAGCAGCCCTACTTTAGGACAGGACTTCAATCGATATGGCTACACCTTC	CASSPTLGQDFNRYGYTF
TRBJ1-1	NA	TRBD1	TRBV19	TGTGCCAGTAGTTCCGGGACAGGGGTTGAAGCTTTCTTT	CASSSGTGVEAFF
TRBJ2-3	NA	TRBD2	TRBV18	TGTGCCAGCTCACCACGCCCAGCGGGGTACACAGATACGCAGTATTTT	CASSPRPAGYTDTQYF
TRBJ2-2	NA	NA	TRBV7-9	TGTGCCAGCAGCCAGGGAAGAGTAGTTGGATCCGGGGAGCTGTTTTTT	CASSQGRVVGSGELFF
TRBJ1-2	NA	TRBD1	TRBV19	TGTGCCAGTAGTATCTCATTCCGGGACAGGGTAGCTAACTATGGCTACACCTTC	CASSISFRDRVANYGYTF
TRBJ1-2	NA	NA	TRBV5-1	TGCGCCAGCAGCGCTGGACATGGACAGAAATATGGCTACACCTTC	CASSAGHGQKYGYTF
TRBJ2-6	NA	TRBD1	TRBV29-1	TGCAGCGTGGACAGGGCCGACGGGGCCAACGTCCTGACTTTC	CSVDRADGANVLTF
TRBJ2-2	NA	NA	TRBV7-9	TGTGCCAGCAGCTTCATCTTGGGGAGCACCGGGGAGCTGTTTTTT	CASSFILGSTGELFF
TRBJ2-3	NA	TRBD1	TRBV7-7	TGTGCTAGCAGCCACGGGACAGGGGGGGATACGCAGTATTTT	CASSHGTGGDTQYF
TRBJ2-2	NA	NA	TRBV2	TGTGCCAGCACCTCCAGGGGGGCCCCGACAGGCCGAGACACCGGGGAGCTGTTTTTT	CASTSRGAPTGRDTGELFF
TRBJ1-6	NA	TRBD1	TRBV4-1	TGCGCCAGCAGCCAAGTAAGGGACAGGGAGAATTCACCCCTCCACTTT	CASSQVRDRENSPLHF
TRBJ2-5	NA	TRBD2	TRBV7-2	TGTGCCAGCAGACCACTAGCGGGGGAGGGGACCCAGTACTTC	CASRPLAGEGTQYF
TRBJ1-1	NA	TRBD1	TRBV4-1	TGCGCCAGCAGCCATATAACAGGGGGCGGCACTGAAGCTTTCTTT	CASSHITGGGTEAFF
TRBJ1-2	NA	NA	TRBV2	TGTGCCAGCAGAGGGGGTTTAAGGGGCTACACCTTC	CASRGGLRGYTF